This T cell receptor (beta chain) was sequenced during a study of preoperative IRX-2 immunotherapy in early breast cancer. The germline V gene has CDR1 SGDLS and CDR2 YYNGEE. The CDR3 runs 15 residues. The ends lost 3 bases at V and 0 bases at J; junction bases unmatched: 6. Assay used: immunoSEQ multiplex PCR; TCRdb lists only in-frame clones, some missing. Of around 60,000 clones in the sample, approximately 94% were seen once. This sample's treatment: preoperative locoregional IRX-2 cytokine immunotherapy. This phase Ib study tested locoregional IRX-2 cytokine immunotherapy given before surgery. This clonotype was obtained from a human donor with breast cancer. The chain links TRBV9 to TRBJ2-7, with 7 bases matching TRBD1. The biological material was taken from a patient treated with IRX-2 immunotherapy. The CDR3 DNA reads as TGTGCCAGCAGCGGACAGGGTGGTCCCTCCTACGAGCAGTACTTC. Its protein product is CASSGQGGPSYEQYF.